Following are 2 T cell receptor beta chains from one sample sequenced in a study of blood T cell repertoires in COVID-19. Here immunoSEQ multiplex PCR was the method, and the copy in TCRdb shows in-frame clones only, minus some. This sample yields about 71,000 clones, of which over 80% are seen a single time; roughly 2.3% belongs to the top ten. Source material: peripheral blood. The receptors come from a human donor in a cohort sampled during active COVID-19.

The CDR3: CASSVFPGGTDTQYF. The CDR3 bases are TGTGCCAGCAGCGTATTTCCGGGTGGGACAGATACGCAGTATTTT. The V gene is TRBV9, the J gene TRBJ2-3; D unresolved. Trimming pared 1 base from V and 3 bases from J, leaving 12 bases between. CDR3 length: 15 amino acids. Germline loops: CDR1 SGDLS, CDR2 YYNGEE.

This sequence joins TRBV24-1 and TRBJ2-3; TRBD1 is a possible D gene (7 bases). The V gene's germline CDR1 is KGHDR and CDR2 SFDVKD. V lost 3 bases and J 2 bases, leaving 14 bases between the germline ends. The CDR3 consists of 16 residues. This CDR3 reads CATSDIQGRITDTQYF. Here the CDR3 DNA reads TGTGCCACCAGTGATATACAGGGGAGGATCACAGATACGCAGTATTTT.